Presented here are 16 T cell receptor beta chains from one specimen sequenced in a study of blood T cell repertoires in COVID-19. Here immunoSEQ multiplex PCR was the method, and the copy in TCRdb shows in-frame clones only, minus some. Among 300,000 to 450,000 clones listed, around 90% were seen once. Sequencing was performed on peripheral blood. Source of these receptors: a woman in her twenties or thirties with COVID-19, enrolled during active disease.

The chain couples TRBV23-1 to TRBJ1-2; 9 bases map to TRBD1. Being an ORF, TRBV23-1 has a function that is uncertain. CDR3 length equals 15 residues. V lost 6 bases, J lost 4 bases, and 9 bases stayed unmatched. This CDR3 is CASRPLQGAGYGYTF. In nucleotides, the CDR3 is TGCGCCAGCAGACCGCTACAGGGGGCAGGCTATGGCTACACCTTC.

The chain uses TRBV10-2 and TRBJ1-4, with 9 bases fitting TRBD1. This CDR3 has 21 residues. Losses at the gene ends were 4 bases for V and 0 bases for J; bases not matched to a gene: 18. Germline values: CDR1 WSHSY, CDR2 SAAADI. CDR3 sequence: CASSAGTGYPFVTPTNEKLFF. CDR3 nucleotide sequence: TGCGCCAGCAGTGCTGGGACAGGGTATCCGTTCGTCACGCCAACTAATGAAAAACTGTTTTTT.

The chain uses TRBV4-1 and TRBJ2-1; D possibly corresponds to TRBD1 (5 bases). This CDR3 is 13 amino acids long. Germline CDR1 reads MGHRA; CDR2 reads YSYEKL. V was shortened by 1 base and J by 8 bases, with 9 bases between the two germline ends. For the CDR3, the DNA is TGCGCCAGCAGCCAAGGGGGCCTGCATGAGCAGTTCTTC. Protein: CASSQGGLHEQFF.

This clone showed up just once. The chain has TRBV30 and TRBJ1-2, with 9 bases that match TRBD1. The CDR3 consists of 14 residues. Germline CDR1 reads GTSNPN; CDR2 reads SVGIG (reference sequence). The V and J ends lost 3 bases and 2 bases, in that order; junction bases with no gene match: 4. The CDR3 spells CAWSAGTGNYGYTF. The CDR3 DNA follows: TGTGCCTGGAGCGCCGGGACAGGGAACTATGGCTACACCTTC.

CDR3 nucleotide sequence: TGTGCCAGCAGCTCATCAAGCGGGACCCAAAACATTCAGTACTTC. Its translation: CASSSSSGTQNIQYF. V is TRBV7-2 and J is TRBJ2-4, with 7 bases identical to TRBD2. The J segment lost 5 bases and the V segment lost 4 bases, leaving 8 bases of the junction unmatched. The CDR3 consists of 15 residues. Looked up from germline, CDR1 is SGHTA and CDR2 is FQGNSA.

The CDR3 DNA sequence: TGTGCCAGCAGTTTTCTGACAGGGCGATACGAGCAGTACTTC. Protein sequence: CASSFLTGRYEQYF. This rearrangement joins TRBV28 to TRBJ2-7; 7 nucleotides line up with TRBD1. Germline V lookup: CDR1 MDHEN, CDR2 SYDVKM. The CDR3 has 14 amino acids. The junction had 6 bases not matched to a gene; V was cut back by 3 bases and J by 4 bases.

The rearrangement joins TRBV2 to TRBJ2-5; D is unclear. With 2 bases removed from V and 4 bases from J, the gap between germline ends came to 8 bases. CDR1 is SNHLY, CDR2 FYNNEI, per germline. The length of the CDR3 is 13 residues. The CDR3 spells CASSEISRETQYF. The CDR3 coding sequence is TGTGCCAGCAGTGAAATTTCTAGAGAGACCCAGTACTTC. The complete variable domain, with remaining parts taken from reference TRBV2 and TRBJ2-5, reads EPEVTQTPSHQVTQMGQEVILRCVPISNHLYFYWYRQILGQKVEFLVSFYNNEISEKSEIFDDQFSVERPDGSNFTLKIRSTKLEDSAMYFCASSEISRETQYFGPGTRLLVL.

The gene calls are TRBV4-1 and TRBJ1-5, with no clear D. Trimming pared 6 bases from V and 5 bases from J, leaving 20 bases between. This CDR3 is built from 16 residues. Germline CDR1 MGHRA, CDR2 YSYEKL. The CDR3 protein is CASRATSGPTHQPQHF. CDR3 in DNA: TGCGCCAGCAGGGCCACGAGCGGTCCAACCCATCAGCCCCAGCATTTT.

The chain has TRBV7-2 and TRBJ1-2; D remains ambiguous. Germline assignment: CDR1 SGHTA and CDR2 FQGNSA. The CDR3 covers 14 residues. Trimming stripped 8 bases from V and 3 bases from J, with 16 bases between. DNA of the CDR3: TGTGCCAGCCGCTCCGGGGAGGGCGACTATGGCTACACCTTC. Translating it yields CASRSGEGDYGYTF.

The chain is built from TRBV28 and TRBJ1-4; 10 bases are a match to TRBD1. The germline gives CDR1 MDHEN, CDR2 SYDVKM. V shed 2 bases and J 6 bases; nucleotides not matched to a gene: 3. The CDR3 runs to 15 residues. The CDR3 sequence: CASSLAGTGDEKLFF. The DNA of the CDR3 is TGTGCCAGCAGTTTAGCCGGGACAGGGGATGAAAAACTGTTTTTT.

This clone was seen only a few times. The rearrangement links TRBV2 to TRBJ2-7; tentative D call: TRBD2 (5 bases). Deletions cut 6 bases from V and 3 bases from J, with 6 bases between. The germline gives CDR1 SNHLY, CDR2 FYNNEI. The CDR3 runs to 11 residues. DNA for the CDR3: TGTGCCAGCAGACGGGGCTACGAGCAGTACGTC. It specifies CASRRGYEQYV.

The chain combines TRBV6-5 with TRBJ2-2; TRBD1 matches at 7 bases. There are 14 residues in the CDR3. The germline gives CDR1 MNHEY, CDR2 SVGAGI. The trim removed 6 bases at V and 4 bases at J, leaving 5 bases unmatched. The CDR3: CASRKGGTTGELFF. The DNA for the CDR3 is TGTGCCAGCAGAAAAGGGGGCACCACCGGGGAGCTGTTTTTT.

The chain couples TRBV11-2 to TRBJ2-7; possibly TRBD1 for D (5 bases). There are 14 residues in the CDR3. CDR1 is SGHAT and CDR2 is FQNNGV in the germline V gene. The V end lost 1 base, the J end lost 0 bases, and 7 bases lay between the germline ends. The DNA of the CDR3 is TGTGCCAGCAGCTTAGCAGGGATCTCCTACGAGCAGTACGTC. Translated, it gives CASSLAGISYEQYV.

V gene TRBV7-9 combines with J gene TRBJ2-2; 13 bases agree with TRBD2. Germline V gene sequence: CDR1 SEHNR, CDR2 FQNEAQ (reference sequence). After removal of 5 bases from V and 0 bases from J, the junction contained 6 bases not matched to a gene. This CDR3 is 18 amino acids long. The CDR3 DNA follows: TGTGCCAGCAGCCTACCGACTAGCGGGGGGTCGAACACCGGGGAGCTGTTTTTT. It is translated as CASSLPTSGGSNTGELFF.

The J gene is TRBJ2-2, the V gene TRBV7-6, with 10 positions matching TRBD2. The germline gives CDR1 SGHVS, CDR2 FNYEAQ. This CDR3 has 15 amino acids. Unmatched junction bases numbered 0, after V lost 2 bases and J lost 3 bases. CDR3 loop: CASSLLAGDTGELFF. DNA of the CDR3: TGTGCCAGCAGCTTACTAGCGGGGGACACCGGGGAGCTGTTTTTT.

V gene TRBV24-1 combines with J gene TRBJ2-3; 11 positions agree with TRBD2. The length of the CDR3 is 15 residues. Losses at the gene ends were 6 bases for V and 7 bases for J; bases not matched to a gene: 8. The germline V gene has CDR1 KGHDR and CDR2 SFDVKD. CDR3 bases: TGTGCCACCAGTCACCTAGCGGGGGGTCGCTATACGCAGTATTTT. Residues: CATSHLAGGRYTQYF.